This T cell receptor (beta chain) was retrieved from a study of T cells in Graves' hyperthyroidism and ophthalmopathy. Exclusion of a patient resulted from uncontrolled infection, other autoimmune disease, pregnancy or lactation. From RNA transcripts, TCR beta CDR3 regions were amplified. A first-round RT-PCR of the TCR CDR3 used the HTBI primer set. TCRdb processed the multiplex PCR reads anew with MiXCR; each CDR3 protein has one entry. The table lists about 540,000 distinct CDR3 sequences, 35% to 55% of them singletons. Regarding this clonotype: Its specificity is unknown.

General study results and limits: Stable hyperthyroidism was told apart from ophthalmopathy by a model built on 13 V-J features. Most clonotypes that expanded in the thyroid above 0.001 also showed up in blood. The model's output predicted ophthalmopathy at a median of about 6.5 months prior to onset.

Looked up from germline, CDR1 is SGDLS and CDR2 is YYNGEE. The CDR3 length is 15 residues. J gave up 1 base and V 4 bases, and 6 bases lay outside the gene matches. This TCR derives from a woman under 30 with Graves' hyperthyroidism. The chain is built from TRBV9 and TRBJ2-7; 9 bases line up with TRBD2. Sequenced: peripheral blood or thyroid tissue (not recorded which). This CDR3 reads CASSPSAGGSYEQYF. DNA for the CDR3: TGTGCCAGCAGCCCCTCAGCGGGGGGTTCCTACGAGCAGTACTTC.